This note documents a single TCR beta chain sequence. Other nucleotide sequences from this sample produce the same CDR3. This entry belongs to a study of blood T cell repertoires in COVID-19. For the study at large: PBMCs, B-cell-depleted T cells, or T cells were the source of the cDNA or gDNA that made up the material.

The CDR3 spans 14 residues. After removal of 2 bases from V and 5 bases from J, the junction contained 3 bases not matched to a gene. In germline, CDR1 is KGHSH, CDR2 LQKENI. Participants were aged about 18 to 100 years from some 24 US areas. The study counted Cohort 3 donors as recovered given two negative PCRs, clearance, or symptom resolution. Authors' data handling: Estimation of nucleated cell counts was performed using reference gene primer amplification. The table came from immunoSEQ multiplex PCR; TCRdb's copy has only in-frame clones and leaves some out. D and trimming were read from the DNA, whereas the V and J calls and clone size are those reported in that table. Here the sample spans nearly 350,000 clones, roughly 87% being singletons.

This sequence was found in a woman in her twenties or thirties who had recovered from COVID-19. Input material: PBMCs or T cells enriched from blood (not recorded which). The chain combines TRBV18 with TRBJ1-2; 9 bases are shared with TRBD1. The CDR3 reads CASSPTGTGYGYTF. The CDR3 nucleotides are TGTGCCAGCTCACCAACCGGGACAGGGTATGGCTACACCTTC.